This T cell receptor beta chain was retrieved from a study of T cell repertoires in cytomegalovirus infection. Study background: Both a matching HLA type and CMV infection were indicated by public TCR beta signatures. The study's findings and limits: Dominant in the ex vivo response were TCR beta clonotypes restricted by HLA-C and specific for CMV. Based on cumulative public TCR beta family frequency, carriers of CMV plus the relevant HLA were identified.

MiXCR, run by TCRdb on the reads, gives a single entry per CDR3 protein. The sample yields 150,000 to 200,000 distinct CDR3 sequences, 8.5% to 10% seen once. The V segment lost 6 bases and the J segment 8 bases; nucleotides outside the gene matches: 5. The CDR3 runs to 13 residues. Germline V gene data show CDR1 as SGHTA and CDR2 as FQGNSA. This clonotype was seen repeatedly, ten times or more. Antigen: not known. The receptor's source is a human donor in good health (CMV status not recorded). Some clones in this sample may be carry-over from other donors' samples. Sequenced: PBMCs. This rearrangement joins TRBV7-2 to TRBJ1-2, with 11 bases matching TRBD1. As DNA, the CDR3 is TGTGCCAGCAGTAGGGGACAGGGGGTCGGCTACACCTTC. Amino acids: CASSRGQGVGYTF.